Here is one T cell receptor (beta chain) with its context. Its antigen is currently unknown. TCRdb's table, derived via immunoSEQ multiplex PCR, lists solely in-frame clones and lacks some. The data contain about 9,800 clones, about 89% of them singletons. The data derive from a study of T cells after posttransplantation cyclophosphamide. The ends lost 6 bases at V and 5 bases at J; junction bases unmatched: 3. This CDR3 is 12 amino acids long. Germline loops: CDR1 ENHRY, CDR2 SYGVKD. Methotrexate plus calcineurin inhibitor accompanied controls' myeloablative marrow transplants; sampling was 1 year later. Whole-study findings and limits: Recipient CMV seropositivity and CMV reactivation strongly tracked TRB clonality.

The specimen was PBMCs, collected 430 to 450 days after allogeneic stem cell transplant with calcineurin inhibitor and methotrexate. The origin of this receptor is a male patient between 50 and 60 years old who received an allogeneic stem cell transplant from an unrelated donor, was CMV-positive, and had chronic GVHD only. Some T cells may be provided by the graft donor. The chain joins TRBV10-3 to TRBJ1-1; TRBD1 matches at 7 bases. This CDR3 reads CAIREGATEAFF. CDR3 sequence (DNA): TGTGCCATCAGGGAGGGGGCAACTGAAGCTTTCTTT.